The next 27 T cell receptor beta chains were all read from a single sample in a study of tumor-infiltrating lymphocytes in primary liver carcinoma (dated by TCRdb to between 2016 and 2019). Blood RNA was extracted from unsorted whole blood with TRIzol reagent; germline DNA came from the DNeasy Blood & Tissue kit. TCRdb records Illumina HiSeq 2500 as the sequencer. Using a constant-region primer and ProtoScript II reverse transcriptase, TCRbeta-specific cDNA was reverse-transcribed from 450 to 650 ng total RNA. Construction of the TCRbeta libraries relied on three nested rounds of multiplex PCR, following a slightly modified ARM-PCR procedure. The first two PCR rounds used multiplex TRBV1-TRBV30 forward primers with a Cbeta reverse primer, each for 10 cycles. TCRdb reworked the public reads: Q25 trimming with fastp, MiXCR clone assembly, productive beta chains retained. Duplicate CDR3 protein sequences are folded into a single record with the most common DNA and genes. The sample table shows about 330,000 distinct CDR3 sequences, and approximately 64% are seen once. The ten largest clones represent about 6% of the sample.

The sequenced sample was peripheral blood. These receptor sequences come from a man in his forties with primary liver carcinoma and hepatitis B virus infection.

CDR3 in amino acids: CASSPGQGATFEQYF. DNA of the CDR3: TGTGCCAGCAGTCCAGGACAGGGGGCGACTTTCGAGCAGTACTTC. The rearrangement links TRBV12-3 or TRBV12-4 to TRBJ2-7; 11 bases agree with TRBD1. This CDR3 is 15 amino acids long. The ends lost 5 bases at V and 6 bases at J; junction bases unmatched: 9.

Details on this clonotype: This may come from a read error, since a much larger clone is one base off. The chain employs TRBV12-3 or TRBV12-4 and TRBJ2-7; D possibly corresponds to TRBD2 (5 bases). V lost 7 bases to trimming and J lost 13 bases, with 20 bases between them. The CDR3 contains 12 residues. In DNA, the CDR3 is TGTGCCAGCAACCCCGGCGGGCAAGTTCACTACTTC. Encoded protein: CASNPGGQVHYF.

The chain recombines TRBV11-2 with TRBJ2-2, with no clear D. From germline, CDR1 is SGHAT and CDR2 FQNNGV. The CDR3 contains 11 residues. V was pared by 8 bases and J by 5 bases, with 6 bases between. CDR3 residues: CASLWTGELFF. The CDR3 DNA is TGTGCCAGCCTTTGGACCGGGGAGCTGTTTTTT.

The table lists this clonotype with many counts. The conserved phenylalanine or tryptophan normally closing the CDR3 is absent here, so this likely arose from a read error. The chain combines TRBV11-2 with TRBJ2-1; D may be TRBD1 or TRBD2 (5 bases each). The V end lost 7 bases, the J end lost 4 bases, and 14 bases lay between the germline ends. Germline V gene lookup returns CDR1 SGHAT and CDR2 FQNNGV. This CDR3 comprises 14 residues. Here the CDR3 reads CASTRTGAYNEQFS. The CDR3 DNA reads TGTGCCAGCACCCGGACTGGGGCTTACAATGAGCAGTTCTCC.

For this clonotype: A much larger clone is a single base away; this may be a read error. V is TRBV6-6 and J is TRBJ2-1; the D is unclear. Trimming stripped 5 bases from V and 3 bases from J, with 17 bases between. Germline CDR1 is MNHNY and CDR2 is SVGAGI (reference sequence). The CDR3 loop spans 16 amino acids. In nucleotides, the CDR3 is TGTGCCAGCAGTACCCCTTACGGCAGCTACTACAATGAGCAGTTCTTC. Its protein product is CASSTPYGSYYNEQFF.

The sample holds a few counts of this clonotype. This chain uses TRBV6-6 with TRBJ1-2, with 11 bases matching TRBD1. Unmatched junction bases numbered 11, after V lost 7 bases and J lost 4 bases. The length of the CDR3 is 16 residues. The germline gives CDR1 MNHNY, CDR2 SVGAGI (reference sequence). This chain's CDR3 is CASNPDRGRSLYGYTF. CDR3 bases: TGTGCCAGCAACCCGGACAGGGGGCGATCTCTCTATGGCTACACCTTC.

This clonotype came up many times. The chain combines TRBV14 with TRBJ2-1; possibly TRBD2 for D (6 bases). Germline loops: CDR1 SGHDN, CDR2 FVKESK. V lost 4 bases and J lost 8, with 24 bases in between. The CDR3 totals 17 residues. Written as DNA, the CDR3 is TGTGCCAGCAGCCTCAGACCTCCGGGAGTCAGTCGGCATGAGCAGTTCTTC. Residues: CASSLRPPGVSRHEQFF.

This clonotype has a single count. A much larger clonotype is one base distant, so this may be a read error. The CDR3: CASSLSRNEHFF. CDR3 DNA: TGTGCCAGCAGCTTATCGAGGAATGAGCACTTCTTC. The chain links TRBV7-8 to TRBJ2-1; the D is unclear. The CDR3 has 12 amino acids. Germline V gives CDR1 SGHVS, CDR2 FQNEAQ.

This clonotype was detected ten times or more. The V and J genes are TRBV10-3 and TRBJ2-5, with TRBD1 identical over 10 bases. V shed 6 bases, J shed 5 bases, and the junction held 6 bases outside the gene matches. This CDR3 comprises 14 residues. Germline V lookup: CDR1 ENHRY, CDR2 SYGVKD. CDR3 loop: CAIRRQGADETQYF. As DNA, the CDR3 is TGTGCCATCAGGCGACAGGGGGCGGATGAGACCCAGTACTTC.

Turning to this clonotype: A much larger clone differs from this one at a single base, so this may be a read error. The rearrangement links TRBV12-3 or TRBV12-4 to TRBJ1-1; 7 nucleotides line up with TRBD1. This CDR3 region has 15 residues. CDR3 bases: TGTGCCAGCAGTGCCCCCGGGACAGCGAACACTAAAGCTTTCTTT. This codes for CASSAPGTANTKAFF.

With respect to this clonotype: Since a much larger clone is just one base distant, this may be a read error. The chain employs TRBV6-2 or TRBV6-3 and TRBJ1-6; no firm D call. The CDR3 contains 14 residues. CDR1 and CDR2 from the germline V gene are MNHEY and SVGEGT. The V and J ends lost 6 bases and 7 bases respectively, with 13 bases between them. This chain's CDR3 is CASRPGSDNSPLHF. As DNA, the CDR3 is TGTGCCAGCAGACCCGGGTCAGACAATTCACCCCTCCACTTT.

This clonotype was detected only once. At one end the junction does not follow the germline gene, possibly because of a read error. J is TRBJ2-7 and V is TRBV11-1, with a tentative D call TRBD2 (6 bases). The CDR3 covers 13 residues. Germline V gene lookup returns CDR1 SGHAT and CDR2 FQDESV (reference sequence). CDR3: CASGLSPPSEQYF. In DNA form, the CDR3 reads TGTGCCAGCGGCTTAAGTCCCCCTAGCGAGCAGTACTTT.

This rearrangement joins TRBV7-2 to TRBJ1-1; a possible D gene is TRBD1 (6 bases). This CDR3 has 11 residues. CDR1 and CDR2 (germline): SGHTA, FQGNSA. V was trimmed by 5 bases and J by 6 bases, leaving 7 bases between them. CDR3 DNA: TGTGCCAGCAGCGGACAGTCTGAAGCTTTCTTT. Its protein is CASSGQSEAFF.

The CDR3 spells CASSLMGDIIYF. The CDR3 nucleotides read TGTGCCAGCAGCTTAATGGGAGACATCATATATTTT. J is TRBJ1-3 and V is TRBV11-2; D remains ambiguous. The germline V and J ends were trimmed by 2 bases and 12 bases, with 11 bases remaining between them. From germline, CDR1 is SGHAT and CDR2 FQNNGV. The CDR3 totals 12 residues.

As regards this clonotype: A much bigger clone sits one base away, suggesting this may be a read error. The chain links TRBV6-1 to TRBJ2-5; no definite D call. V gave up 7 bases and J gave up 5 bases, with 8 bases separating them. The CDR3 has 11 amino acids. Germline assignment: CDR1 MNHNS and CDR2 SASEGT. The CDR3 is CASKSLETQYF. The CDR3 DNA reads TGTGCCAGCAAATCTTTGGAGACCCAGTACTTC.

The J gene is TRBJ1-3, the V gene TRBV19; D not certain. V lost 5 bases and J lost 4, with 18 bases in between. Germline-derived CDR1 and CDR2 are LNHDA and SQIVND (reference sequence). This CDR3 comprises 16 residues. Here the CDR3 reads CASSLQARRLGNTIYF. Here the CDR3 DNA reads TGTGCCAGTAGTCTCCAGGCGAGGAGGCTCGGAAACACCATATATTTT.

About this clonotype: Germline and junction disagree at one end, which may indicate a read error. V is TRBV11-1 and J is TRBJ2-5; D perhaps matches TRBD2 (5 bases). Germline-derived CDR1 and CDR2 are SGHAT and FQDESV (reference sequence). This CDR3 is built from 14 residues. CDR3 sequence: CASILLLRGETQCF. The CDR3 bases are TGTGCCAGCATCTTGCTACTACGGGGAGAGACCCAGTGCTTC.

The CDR3 protein is CSVGAKGDTQYF. DNA of the CDR3: TGCAGCGTTGGGGCTAAAGGGGATACGCAGTATTTT. The chain has TRBV29-1 and TRBJ2-3, with D uncertain. V gave up 4 bases and J gave up 6 bases, with 11 bases separating them. The CDR3 totals 12 residues. Germline loops: CDR1 SQVTM, CDR2 ANQGSEA.

Details on this clonotype: A read error may explain this, as a much larger clone is one base away. This chain links TRBV12-3 or TRBV12-4 with TRBJ2-3, with 9 bases matching TRBD1. The CDR3 is made up of 17 amino acids. The CDR3, as DNA: TGTGTCAGCAGCGCCGGGACAGGGCGGGGGCTGACAGATACGCAGTATTTT. Translated: CVSSAGTGRGLTDTQYF.

This clonotype was counted many times. V is TRBV29-1 and J is TRBJ2-5; TRBD1 aligns across 8 bases. This CDR3 is 15 amino acids long. Trimming took 0 bases from V and 3 from J; bases not matched to a gene: 6. CDR1 SQVTM and CDR2 ANQGSEA come from the germline V gene. CDR3 protein: CSVEDPDRGEETQYF. CDR3 sequence (DNA): TGCAGCGTTGAAGATCCTGACAGGGGTGAAGAGACCCAGTACTTC.

Concerning this clonotype: With a much larger clone just one base away, this may be a read error. V gene TRBV6-5 combines with J gene TRBJ2-5; possible D gene TRBD1, 5 bases. Germline V CDR1 and CDR2: MNHEY, SVGAGI. CDR3 length: 11 amino acids. V lost 10 bases to trimming and J lost 10 bases, with 16 bases between them. The CDR3 protein is CANKGWRDQYF. CDR3 nucleotides: TGTGCCAACAAGGGGTGGAGAGACCAGTACTTC.

Comments on this clonotype: With a much larger clone just one base away, this may be a read error. Without the conserved terminal phenylalanine or tryptophan, this CDR3 likely stems from a read error. The rearrangement joins TRBV12-3 or TRBV12-4 to TRBJ1-2, with D possibly TRBD1 on 5 matching bases. V was shortened by 3 bases and J by 4 bases, with 12 bases between the two germline ends. The CDR3 extends over 14 amino acids. CDR3 protein: CASSFSGGVYGYTC. The DNA for the CDR3 is TGTGCCAGCAGTTTTTCGGGGGGGGTCTATGGCTACACCTGC.

The chain joins TRBV4-3 to TRBJ2-2; either TRBD1 or TRBD2 may fit D (7 bases each). This CDR3 region has 15 residues. The germline V gene encodes CDR1 LGHNA and CDR2 YSLEER. V gave up 4 bases and J gave up 4 bases, with 13 bases separating them. The CDR3 spells CASSPAGQLTGELFF. The CDR3 nucleotides read TGCGCCAGCAGCCCAGCGGGACAGCTCACCGGGGAGCTGTTTTTT.

The chain couples TRBV12-3 or TRBV12-4 to TRBJ2-5, with 10 bases identical to TRBD2. The CDR3 length is 17 residues. Trimming cost V 3 bases and J 5 bases; bases outside gene matches: 12. As DNA, the CDR3 is TGTGCCAGCAGTTTCACTAGCGGGATTATTCAGGGGGAGACCCAGTACTTC. This gives the protein CASSFTSGIIQGETQYF.

The chain couples TRBV4-3 to TRBJ2-7; D is tentatively TRBD1 or TRBD2 (6 bases each). The CDR3 is 15 residues long. Trimming removed 0 bases from V and 10 bases from J, with 19 bases in between. Germline V lookup: CDR1 LGHNA, CDR2 YSLEER. The CDR3 region is CASSQDGRGGVEQYF. The CDR3 region has the DNA TGCGCCAGCAGCCAAGACGGGAGAGGGGGTGTCGAACAGTACTTC.

Details on this clonotype: A much larger clone lies a single base off, so this may be a read error. The J gene is TRBJ2-7, the V gene TRBV4-1, with D maybe TRBD1 (5 bases). CDR3 length equals 13 residues. Per the germline V gene, CDR1 is MGHRA and CDR2 is YSYEKL. CDR3 region: CANSQGVRYEQYF. The CDR3 DNA follows: TGCGCCAACAGCCAAGGGGTCCGCTACGAGCAGTACTTC.

In this sample, this clonotype turned up a few times. This may come from a read error, since a much larger clone is one base off. The chain employs TRBV29-1 and TRBJ1-4, with no clear D. The germline CDR1 and CDR2 sequences are SQVTM and ANQGSEA. Trimming took 6 bases from V and 4 from J, leaving 6 bases between them. CDR3 size: 11 residues. CDR3 region: CSVMNNEKLFF. The CDR3 coding sequence is TGCAGCGTGATGAATAATGAAAAACTGTTTTTT.